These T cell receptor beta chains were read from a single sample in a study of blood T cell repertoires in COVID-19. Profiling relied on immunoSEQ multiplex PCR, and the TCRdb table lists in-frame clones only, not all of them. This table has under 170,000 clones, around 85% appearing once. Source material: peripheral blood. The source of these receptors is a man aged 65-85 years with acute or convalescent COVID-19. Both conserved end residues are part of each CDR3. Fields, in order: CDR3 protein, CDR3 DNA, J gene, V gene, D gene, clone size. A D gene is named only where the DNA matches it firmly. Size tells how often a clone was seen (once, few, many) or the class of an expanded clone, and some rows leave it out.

cdr3_aa: CASSSESWREGYEQYF
cdr3_nt: TGCGCCAGCAGCTCCGAGTCGTGGCGGGAAGGCTACGAGCAGTACTTC
j_call: TRBJ2-7
v_call: TRBV5-1
d_call: NA
clone_size: NA

cdr3_aa: CASSDNRATGELFF
cdr3_nt: TGTGCCAGCAGTGACAACAGGGCAACCGGGGAGCTGTTTTTT
j_call: TRBJ2-2
v_call: TRBV2
d_call: NA
clone_size: NA

cdr3_aa: CASTSDRTYEQYF
cdr3_nt: TGTGCCAGCACATCGGACAGGACCTACGAGCAGTACTTC
j_call: TRBJ2-7
v_call: TRBV7-8
d_call: TRBD1
clone_size: once

cdr3_aa: CASSPDFGGNGGEQYF
cdr3_nt: TGTGCCAGCAGTCCAGACTTCGGCGGGAACGGTGGCGAGCAGTACTTC
j_call: TRBJ2-7
v_call: TRBV27
d_call: NA
clone_size: NA

cdr3_aa: CASSMAGREGEKLFF
cdr3_nt: TGTGCCAGTAGTATGGCTGGGAGGGAAGGTGAAAAACTGTTTTTT
j_call: TRBJ1-4
v_call: TRBV19
d_call: NA
clone_size: NA

cdr3_aa: CASSYGTSGRGAVQFF
cdr3_nt: TGTGCCAGCAGTTACGGGACTAGCGGGAGGGGGGCTGTGCAGTTCTTC
j_call: TRBJ2-1
v_call: TRBV6-6
d_call: TRBD2
clone_size: NA

cdr3_aa: CASSSTSGKDTQYF
cdr3_nt: TGTGCCAGCAGCTCCACTAGCGGGAAGGATACGCAGTATTTT
j_call: TRBJ2-3
v_call: TRBV7-9
d_call: TRBD2
clone_size: NA

cdr3_aa: CASTVNEKLFF
cdr3_nt: TGTGCCAGTACCGTCAATGAAAAACTGTTTTTT
j_call: TRBJ1-4
v_call: TRBV19
d_call: NA
clone_size: NA

cdr3_aa: CATSRVPGLVTDTQYF
cdr3_nt: TGTGCCACCAGCAGAGTACCGGGACTAGTTACAGATACGCAGTATTTT
j_call: TRBJ2-3
v_call: TRBV15
d_call: TRBD2
clone_size: NA

cdr3_aa: CASSLRTAYNSPLHF
cdr3_nt: TGTGCCAGCAGCTTGAGGACAGCTTATAATTCACCCCTCCACTTT
j_call: TRBJ1-6
v_call: TRBV11-1
d_call: NA
clone_size: NA

cdr3_aa: CASTTTGTGYGYTF
cdr3_nt: TGTGCCAGTACTACTACCGGGACAGGCTATGGCTACACCTTC
j_call: TRBJ1-2
v_call: TRBV19
d_call: TRBD1
clone_size: NA

cdr3_aa: CASRLAPSSYNEQFF
cdr3_nt: TGTGCCAGTAGGCTAGCGCCGAGCTCCTACAATGAGCAGTTCTTC
j_call: TRBJ2-1
v_call: TRBV19
d_call: NA
clone_size: NA

cdr3_aa: CASSQGLAGEYEQYF
cdr3_nt: TGTGCCAGCAGCCAAGGGCTTGCGGGAGAGTACGAGCAGTACTTC
j_call: TRBJ2-7
v_call: TRBV3-1/TRBV3-2
d_call: TRBD2
clone_size: NA

cdr3_aa: CASSPRQGGNTEAFF
cdr3_nt: TGCGCCAGCAGCCCCCGACAAGGGGGGAACACTGAAGCTTTCTTT
j_call: TRBJ1-1
v_call: TRBV4-1
d_call: NA
clone_size: NA

cdr3_aa: CASRPGGTSGNGNTGELFF
cdr3_nt: TGTGCCAGCAGGCCGGGTGGGACTAGCGGGAATGGGAACACCGGGGAGCTGTTTTTT
j_call: TRBJ2-2
v_call: TRBV7-2
d_call: TRBD2
clone_size: NA

cdr3_aa: CASSIGQGPFYEQYF
cdr3_nt: TGTGCCAGCAGCATTGGACAGGGACCGTTCTACGAGCAGTACTTC
j_call: TRBJ2-7
v_call: TRBV7-2
d_call: TRBD1
clone_size: NA

cdr3_aa: CASSWTGDEQYF
cdr3_nt: TGTGCCAGCAGCTGGACAGGGGACGAGCAGTACTTC
j_call: TRBJ2-7
v_call: TRBV7-9
d_call: TRBD1
clone_size: NA

cdr3_aa: CSASSILAGARNEQFF
cdr3_nt: TGCAGTGCTAGTTCAATTCTAGCGGGAGCGAGAAATGAGCAGTTCTTC
j_call: TRBJ2-1
v_call: TRBV20-1
d_call: TRBD2
clone_size: NA

cdr3_aa: CASSFQSGMVGTKNIQYF
cdr3_nt: TGTGCCAGCAGCTTCCAGAGTGGGATGGTCGGGACCAAAAACATTCAGTACTTC
j_call: TRBJ2-4
v_call: TRBV7-2
d_call: NA
clone_size: NA

cdr3_aa: CASSFRTTSGITDTQYF
cdr3_nt: TGTGCCAGCAGCTTTAGAACGACTAGCGGAATCACAGATACGCAGTATTTT
j_call: TRBJ2-3
v_call: TRBV9
d_call: TRBD2
clone_size: NA

cdr3_aa: CASRESSYNSPLHF
cdr3_nt: TGTGCCAGTAGAGAGAGCTCCTATAATTCACCCCTCCACTTT
j_call: TRBJ1-6
v_call: TRBV19
d_call: NA
clone_size: NA

cdr3_aa: CASSERLAGTGELFF
cdr3_nt: TGTGCCAGCAGTGAAAGACTAGCGGGGACCGGGGAGCTGTTTTTT
j_call: TRBJ2-2
v_call: TRBV2
d_call: TRBD2
clone_size: NA

cdr3_aa: CASSFGGGDQPQHF
cdr3_nt: TGTGCCAGCAGCTTTGGCGGCGGAGACCAGCCCCAGCATTTT
j_call: TRBJ1-5
v_call: TRBV7-2
d_call: NA
clone_size: once

cdr3_aa: CAWSRGFYGYTF
cdr3_nt: TGTGCCTGGAGTCGGGGGTTCTATGGCTACACCTTC
j_call: TRBJ1-2
v_call: TRBV30
d_call: NA
clone_size: NA

cdr3_aa: CASSIGGGAGANVLTF
cdr3_nt: TGTGCCAGTAGTATCGGGGGAGGGGCTGGGGCCAACGTCCTGACTTTC
j_call: TRBJ2-6
v_call: TRBV19
d_call: TRBD2
clone_size: NA

cdr3_aa: CASSLGRGASSPLHF
cdr3_nt: TGTGCCAGCAGTTTGGGGAGGGGGGCAAGTTCACCCCTCCACTTT
j_call: TRBJ1-6
v_call: TRBV28
d_call: NA
clone_size: NA

cdr3_aa: CASSPTGVPYTNEKLFF
cdr3_nt: TGTGCCAGCAGTCCCACAGGGGTTCCCTACACTAATGAAAAACTGTTTTTT
j_call: TRBJ1-4
v_call: TRBV27
d_call: TRBD1
clone_size: NA

cdr3_aa: CASSLAENYGYTF
cdr3_nt: TGTGCCAGCAGCTTAGCAGAGAACTATGGCTACACCTTC
j_call: TRBJ1-2
v_call: TRBV7-8
d_call: NA
clone_size: NA

cdr3_aa: CASSFDRTGELFF
cdr3_nt: TGTGCCAGCAGCTTCGACAGGACCGGGGAGCTGTTTTTT
j_call: TRBJ2-2
v_call: TRBV7-2
d_call: NA
clone_size: NA

cdr3_aa: CASSALAGAGSYEQYF
cdr3_nt: TGTGCCAGCAGTGCTCTAGCGGGAGCAGGATCCTACGAGCAGTACTTC
j_call: TRBJ2-7
v_call: TRBV2
d_call: TRBD2
clone_size: NA

cdr3_aa: CASSVDRTYEQYF
cdr3_nt: TGTGCCAGCAGTGTGGACAGGACCTACGAGCAGTACTTC
j_call: TRBJ2-7
v_call: TRBV2
d_call: TRBD1
clone_size: NA

cdr3_aa: CAISESVAQETQYF
cdr3_nt: TGTGCCATCAGTGAGTCAGTAGCCCAAGAGACCCAGTACTTC
j_call: TRBJ2-5
v_call: TRBV10-3
d_call: NA
clone_size: NA

cdr3_aa: CAWTIQGADYGYTF
cdr3_nt: TGTGCCTGGACCATACAGGGGGCTGACTATGGCTACACCTTC
j_call: TRBJ1-2
v_call: TRBV30
d_call: TRBD1
clone_size: once